The 15 T cell receptor beta chains reported below all come from one sample, sequenced in a study of beta chain features in type 1 diabetes. cDNA synthesis used the whole RNA isolate, giving expressed TCRB sequences. Repertoires were generated with immunoSEQ multiplex PCR, while TCRdb's copy carries only in-frame clones and drops some. This table has roughly 500,000 clones, 11% appearing once. The sample comprised naive CD4+ T cells from blood. All receptors come from a woman between 18 and 29 years old in good health.

A few counts support this clone. The sample carries other DNA sequences with the same CDR3. The chain combines TRBV5-1 with TRBJ2-7; the D call may be TRBD1 or TRBD2 (5 bases each). This CDR3 has 12 amino acids. V lost 2 bases, J lost 7 bases, and 10 bases lay in between. Germline CDR1 SGHRS, CDR2 YFSETQ. CDR3 amino acids: CASSLGTGEQYF. As DNA, the CDR3 is TGCGCCAGCAGCTTAGGGACGGGAGAGCAGTACTTC.

This clone was counted between two and nine times. This sample includes further DNA sequences coding for the same CDR3. In nucleotides, the CDR3 is TGTGCCAGCAGCTTAGGGAGGACAGATACGCAGTATTTT. Protein product: CASSLGRTDTQYF. V usage is TRBV7-2 and J usage is TRBJ2-3, with D possibly matching TRBD2 (5 bases). Trimming took off 1 base at V and 3 bases at J, with 5 bases between the two ends. CDR3 length: 13 amino acids. CDR1 SGHTA and CDR2 FQGNSA come from the germline V gene.

This clone was detected only a few times. V and J are TRBV28 and TRBJ2-6; 9 nucleotides align to TRBD1. The germline CDR1 and CDR2 sequences are MDHEN and SYDVKM. V was clipped by 11 bases and J by 0 bases; unmatched bases: 5. CDR3 size: 15 residues. CDR3 coding DNA: TGTGCCGCTAGGACAGGGGCCTCTGGGGCCAACGTCCTGACTTTC. Translated, it gives CAARTGASGANVLTF.

The chain is built from TRBV7-6 and TRBJ2-1; D gene uncertain. The CDR3 runs to 13 residues. Looked up from germline, CDR1 is SGHVS and CDR2 is FNYEAQ. Between the trimmed V and J ends, which lost 4 bases and 6 bases, there was a span of 10 bases. CDR3 in amino acids: CASSSLNRNEQFF. The CDR3 DNA reads as TGTGCCAGCAGCTCCCTAAACCGCAATGAGCAGTTCTTC.

Only a few counts were recorded for this clone. The chain combines TRBV7-2 with TRBJ1-2, with TRBD1 matching 9 bases. The V and J ends lost 4 bases and 6 bases, in that order; junction bases with no gene match: 3. Germline loops: CDR1 SGHTA, CDR2 FQGNSA. The CDR3 runs to 13 residues. In DNA form, the CDR3 reads TGTGCCAGCAGCTCCCGGACAGGGGATGGCTACACCTTC. This sequence encodes CASSSRTGDGYTF. Filled out from reference TRBV7-2 and TRBJ1-2, the complete variable domain reads GAGVSQSPSNKVTEKGKDVELRCDPISGHTALYWYRQSLGQGLEFLIYFQGNSAPDKSGLPSDRFSAERTGGSVSTLTIQRTQQEDSAVYLCASSSRTGDGYTFGSGTRLTVV.

This chain joins TRBV7-2 and TRBJ2-5, with D uncertain. The CDR3 has 12 residues. In germline, CDR1 is SGHTA, CDR2 FQGNSA. Trimming took off 0 bases at V and 5 bases at J, with 4 bases between the two ends. In DNA form, the CDR3 reads TGTGCCAGCAGCTTAGCTCCGGAGACCCAGTACTTC. Its protein product is CASSLAPETQYF.

This clone was seen only a few times. The identical CDR3 is also encoded by other nucleotide sequences in the sample. The V call is TRBV9, the J call TRBJ2-3; 9 bases are a match to TRBD2. The germline V gene has CDR1 SGDLS and CDR2 YYNGEE. The trim removed 4 bases at V and 2 bases at J, leaving 5 bases unmatched. The CDR3 totals 15 residues. The CDR3 is CASSPLAGFTDTQYF. The CDR3, as DNA: TGTGCCAGCAGCCCCCTAGCGGGGTTCACAGATACGCAGTATTTT. The variable domain in full, with the rest retrieved from reference TRBV9 and TRBJ2-3, is DSGVTQTPKHLITATGQRVTLRCSPRSGDLSVYWYQQSLDQGLQFLIQYYNGEERAKGNILERFSAQQFPDLHSELNLSSLELGDSALYFCASSPLAGFTDTQYFGPGTRLTVL.

This clone has a handful of counts. This sequence joins TRBV29-1 and TRBJ2-1; D is ambiguous. V lost 3 bases and J 10 bases, leaving 16 bases between the germline ends. Looked up from germline, CDR1 is SQVTM and CDR2 is ANQGSEA. This CDR3 has 13 residues. Here the CDR3 reads CSVEQDPSDEQFF. Here the CDR3 DNA reads TGCAGCGTTGAGCAGGACCCCTCGGACGAGCAGTTCTTC.

This chain links TRBV11-2 with TRBJ2-1; TRBD2 agrees at 8 bases. CDR1 is SGHAT and CDR2 is FQNNGV in the germline V gene. This CDR3 spans 16 amino acids. J lost 0 bases, V lost 6 bases, and 7 bases had no gene match. The CDR3 nucleotides read TGTGCCAGCAGGGGACTAGTGAGGAGCTCCTACAATGAGCAGTTCTTC. Translated, it gives CASRGLVRSSYNEQFF.

This sequence joins TRBV11-3 and TRBJ2-1; D is unclear. CDR3 length: 11 amino acids. V dropped 5 bases and J dropped 9 bases, with 8 bases sitting between them. The germline gives CDR1 SGHNT, CDR2 YENEEA. CDR3 loop: CASSGRAEQFF. CDR3 nucleotide sequence: TGTGCCAGCAGCGGACGGGCTGAGCAGTTCTTC.

This clone has more than one count but fewer than ten. The genes are TRBV9 and TRBJ2-1; 13 bases are a match to TRBD2. This CDR3 comprises 16 residues. Looked up from germline, CDR1 is SGDLS and CDR2 is YYNGEE. V lost 6 bases and J lost 5; bases outside the gene matches: 8. CDR3 bases: TGTGCCAGCAAAGCCGGACTAGCGGGGGTGAACAATGAGCAGTTCTTC. Amino acids: CASKAGLAGVNNEQFF.

The chain uses TRBV14 and TRBJ2-3; tentatively, D is TRBD1 (5 bases). Germline CDR1 SGHDN, CDR2 FVKESK. The CDR3 is 14 residues long. V was shortened by 3 bases and J by 4 bases, with 11 bases between the two germline ends. CDR3 in DNA: TGTGCCAGCAGCCATTCAGGGTCCCCAGATACGCAGTATTTT. It translates to CASSHSGSPDTQYF.

This clone turned up a few times. The V and J genes are TRBV25-1 and TRBJ2-7; no firm D call. The CDR3 contains 14 residues. Deletions cut 3 bases from V and 0 bases from J, with 9 bases between. CDR1 is MGHDK and CDR2 is SYGVNS in the germline V gene. CDR3 DNA sequence: TGTGCCAGCAGTGATAGTGTTTACTCCTACGAGCAGTACTTC. Amino acids: CASSDSVYSYEQYF.

This clone was recorded a few times. The V and J genes are TRBV29-1 and TRBJ2-6; D is unresolved. The length of the CDR3 is 15 residues. Trimming removed 4 bases from V and 0 bases from J, with 10 bases in between. Germline lookup yields CDR1 SQVTM and CDR2 ANQGSEA. CDR3 in amino acids: CSVGSTLSGANVLTF. CDR3 nucleotide sequence: TGCAGCGTTGGGTCCACCCTCTCTGGGGCCAACGTCCTGACTTTC. The variable domain in full, completed from reference TRBV29-1 and TRBJ2-6, reads SAVISQKPSRDICQRGTSLTIQCQVDSQVTMMFWYRQQPGQSLTLIATANQGSEATYESGFVIDKFPISRPNLTFSTLTVSNMSPEDSSIYLCSVGSTLSGANVLTFGAGSRLTVL.

Only a few counts were recorded for this clone. The CDR3 region has the DNA TGCGCCAGCAGCCTTCGGACAGGGGGCAACGAGCAGTACTTC. Its translation is CASSLRTGGNEQYF. This chain joins TRBV5-1 and TRBJ2-7; 11 positions agree with TRBD1. This CDR3 has 14 amino acids. Per germline, CDR1 SGHRS and CDR2 YFSETQ. The ends lost 4 bases at V and 5 bases at J; junction bases unmatched: 5.